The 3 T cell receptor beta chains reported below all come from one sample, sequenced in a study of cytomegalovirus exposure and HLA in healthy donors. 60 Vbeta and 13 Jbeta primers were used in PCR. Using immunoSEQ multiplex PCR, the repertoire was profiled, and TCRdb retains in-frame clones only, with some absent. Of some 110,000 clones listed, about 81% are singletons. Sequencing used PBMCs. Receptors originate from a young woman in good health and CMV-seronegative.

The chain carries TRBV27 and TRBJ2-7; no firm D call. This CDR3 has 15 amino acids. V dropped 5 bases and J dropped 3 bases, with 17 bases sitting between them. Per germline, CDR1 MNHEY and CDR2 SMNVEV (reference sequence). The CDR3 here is CASSPIPTQFYEQYF. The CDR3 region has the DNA TGTGCCAGCAGTCCCATTCCCACACAATTCTACGAGCAGTACTTC.

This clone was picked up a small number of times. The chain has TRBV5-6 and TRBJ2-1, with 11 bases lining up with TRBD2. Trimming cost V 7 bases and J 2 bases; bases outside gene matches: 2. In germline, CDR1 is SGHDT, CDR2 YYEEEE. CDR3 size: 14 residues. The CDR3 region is CASRSGGAYNEQFF. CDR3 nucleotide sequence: TGTGCCAGCCGTAGCGGGGGGGCCTACAATGAGCAGTTCTTC.

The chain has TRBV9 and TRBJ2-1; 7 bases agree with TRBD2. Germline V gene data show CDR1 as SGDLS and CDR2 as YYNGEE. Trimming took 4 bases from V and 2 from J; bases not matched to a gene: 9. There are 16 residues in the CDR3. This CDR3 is CASSFGETSPYNEQFF. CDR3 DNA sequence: TGTGCCAGCAGCTTTGGGGAGACTAGCCCCTACAATGAGCAGTTCTTC. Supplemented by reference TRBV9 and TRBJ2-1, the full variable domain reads DSGVTQTPKHLITATGQRVTLRCSPRSGDLSVYWYQQSLDQGLQFLIQYYNGEERAKGNILERFSAQQFPDLHSELNLSSLELGDSALYFCASSFGETSPYNEQFFGPGTRLTVL.